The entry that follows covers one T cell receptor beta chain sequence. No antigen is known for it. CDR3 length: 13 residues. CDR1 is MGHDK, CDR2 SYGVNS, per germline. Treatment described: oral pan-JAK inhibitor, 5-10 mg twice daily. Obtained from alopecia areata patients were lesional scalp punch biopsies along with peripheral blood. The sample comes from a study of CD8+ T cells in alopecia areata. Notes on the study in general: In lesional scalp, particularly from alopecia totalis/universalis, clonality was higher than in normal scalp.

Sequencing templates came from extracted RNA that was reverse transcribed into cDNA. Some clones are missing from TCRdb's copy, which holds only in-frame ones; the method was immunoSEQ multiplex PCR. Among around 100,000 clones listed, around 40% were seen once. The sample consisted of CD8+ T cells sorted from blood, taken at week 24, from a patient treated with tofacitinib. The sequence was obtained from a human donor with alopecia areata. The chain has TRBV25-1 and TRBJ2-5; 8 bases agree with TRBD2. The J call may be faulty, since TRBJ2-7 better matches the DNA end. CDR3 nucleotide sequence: TGTGCCAGCGAGGGACTAGAGTACTACGAGCAGTACTTC. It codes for CASEGLEYYEQYF.